This entry lists 14 T cell receptor beta chains sequenced from one sample in a study of T cell responses to AZD1222 COVID-19 vaccine (dated by TCRdb to the early 2020s). The sample's time point label, in plain terms: baseline before first vaccination. The library was produced with the immunoSEQ multiplex PCR assay. The source is immuneACCESS, and TCRdb retained only in-frame sequences with V and J called. Part of the clones is not carried over; for the studies checked, unresolved V genes explain less than half of this, and the remainder is unexplained. Recorded for this sample are fewer than 200,000 clones; around 92% of them occurred a single time. 8% to 13% of the sample is held by the ten biggest clonotypes. Sequenced here: peripheral blood, sampled on day 0 of AZD1222 vaccination. The receptors come from an adult in good health.

The chain links TRBV6-5 to TRBJ1-2; D is perhaps TRBD1 (5 bases). The CDR3 covers 14 residues. V was shortened by 5 bases and J by 1 base, with 11 bases between the two germline ends. Germline CDR1 is MNHEY and CDR2 is SVGAGI. The CDR3 loop reads CASSKGRSNYGYTF. CDR3 coding DNA: TGTGCCAGCAGTAAGGGGCGGAGTAACTATGGCTACACCTTC.

The rearrangement links TRBV9 to TRBJ2-1, with TRBD1 as a possible D gene (6 bases). This CDR3 region has 15 residues. Trimming removed 0 bases from V and 3 bases from J, with 10 bases in between. Germline V gene lookup returns CDR1 SGDLS and CDR2 YYNGEE. CDR3 loop: CASSVEGGHYNEQFF. The CDR3 DNA reads as TGTGCCAGCAGCGTAGAAGGGGGTCACTACAATGAGCAGTTCTTC.

The CDR3 DNA reads TGTGCCTGGAGTACCCGGGGGGGCGTCTACAATGAGCAGTTCTTC. Translating gives CAWSTRGGVYNEQFF. The genes are TRBV30 and TRBJ2-1; TRBD2 matches 8 bases. The CDR3 has 15 amino acids. The J segment lost 3 bases and the V segment lost 2 bases, leaving 6 bases of the junction unmatched. From germline, CDR1 is GTSNPN and CDR2 SVGIG (reference sequence).

The rearrangement joins TRBV11-2 to TRBJ1-2, with TRBD1 matching 9 bases. The CDR3 sequence is 15 residues long. CDR1 is SGHAT and CDR2 is FQNNGV in the germline V gene. V shed 5 bases and J 4 bases; nucleotides not matched to a gene: 8. CDR3 region: CASSSRQGVVYGYTF. The CDR3 nucleotides are TGTGCCAGCAGCAGTAGACAGGGGGTAGTCTATGGCTACACCTTC.

This sequence joins TRBV7-2 and TRBJ2-7, with TRBD2 matching over 11 bases. Looked up from germline, CDR1 is SGHTA and CDR2 is FQGNSA. The CDR3 is made up of 15 amino acids. Unmatched junction bases numbered 3, after V lost 5 bases and J lost 0 bases. The CDR3 region is CASSLGLAASYEQYV. DNA of the CDR3: TGTGCCAGCAGCCTGGGACTAGCGGCCTCCTACGAGCAGTACGTC.

V gene TRBV27 combines with J gene TRBJ2-2, with D possibly matching TRBD1 (6 bases). The V gene's germline CDR1 is MNHEY and CDR2 SMNVEV (reference sequence). V lost 10 bases and J lost 0, with 9 bases in between. The CDR3 has 13 residues. The CDR3 nucleotides read TGTGCCACCGGACAGACGAACACCGGGGAGCTGTTTTTT. Its protein product is CATGQTNTGELFF.

This clone was observed a single time. This chain joins TRBV11-2 and TRBJ1-1, with 7 bases aligning to TRBD1. The CDR3 extends over 16 amino acids. The germline V gene has CDR1 SGHAT and CDR2 FQNNGV. The V and J ends lost 5 bases and 2 bases, in that order; junction bases with no gene match: 11. In nucleotides, the CDR3 is TGTGCCAGCAGCCCGGTCGGAACAGGGGTAAACACTGAAGCTTTCTTT. This codes for CASSPVGTGVNTEAFF.

The chain has TRBV3-1 (or the pseudogene TRBV3-2) and TRBJ2-2; D is unclear. V lost 4 bases and J 3 bases, leaving 3 bases between the germline ends. CDR3 size: 12 residues. CDR1 is LGHDT and CDR2 is YNNKEL in the germline V gene (reference sequence). The CDR3 sequence: CASSLYTGELFF. CDR3 nucleotide sequence: TGTGCCAGCAGCCTCTACACCGGGGAGCTGTTTTTT.

V gene TRBV24-1 combines with J gene TRBJ2-7; maybe TRBD2 (5 bases). V shed 3 bases and J shed 7 bases, with 9 bases lying between them. This CDR3 is built from 12 residues. Germline V lookup: CDR1 KGHDR, CDR2 SFDVKD. The CDR3 DNA reads TGTGCCACCAGTGATCCCTCGGGGGAGCAGTACTTC. This gives the protein CATSDPSGEQYF.

The chain couples TRBV19 to TRBJ1-2; possible D gene TRBD1, 5 bases. The germline gives CDR1 LNHDA, CDR2 SQIVND (reference sequence). Trimming pared 2 bases from V and 2 bases from J, leaving 9 bases between. The CDR3 consists of 14 residues. The CDR3 coding sequence is TGTGCCAGTAGTATATGGGACGGAAACTATGGCTACACCTTC. Its translation is CASSIWDGNYGYTF.

This chain links TRBV18 with TRBJ1-4, with 7 bases that match TRBD1. CDR1 is KGHSH and CDR2 is LQKENI in the germline V gene. V shed 4 bases and J 8 bases; nucleotides not matched to a gene: 7. This CDR3 has 14 residues. This CDR3 is CASSQGQTREKLFF. The CDR3 nucleotides are TGTGCCAGCTCACAGGGACAGACGAGGGAAAAACTGTTTTTT. Drawing the rest from reference TRBV18 and TRBJ1-4, the complete variable domain is NAGVMQNPRHLVRRRGQEARLRCSPMKGHSHVYWYRQLPEEGLKFMVYLQKENIIDESGMPKERFSAEFPKEGPSILRIQQVVRGDSAAYFCASSQGQTREKLFFGSGTQLSVL.

The chain carries TRBV6-5 and TRBJ1-3, with TRBD1 identical over 7 bases. The CDR3 covers 14 residues. Germline V gene sequence: CDR1 MNHEY, CDR2 SVGAGI. The V and J ends lost 7 bases and 4 bases, in that order; junction bases with no gene match: 7. CDR3 in DNA: TGTGCCAGCACCAGGGACAGATCGGGAAACACCATATATTTT. Translation: CASTRDRSGNTIYF.

The rearrangement uses TRBV10-3 and TRBJ2-5; D is perhaps TRBD1 or TRBD2 (5 bases each). CDR3 length: 12 amino acids. Germline V gene data show CDR1 as ENHRY and CDR2 as SYGVKD. V dropped 4 bases and J dropped 5 bases, with 8 bases sitting between them. This CDR3 reads CAISGQRETQYF. In DNA, the CDR3 is TGTGCCATCAGTGGACAGCGGGAGACCCAGTACTTC.

The V and J genes are TRBV6-5 and TRBJ2-5; D is uncertain. Germline V CDR1 and CDR2: MNHEY, SVGAGI. The germline V and J ends were trimmed by 8 bases and 4 bases, with 20 bases remaining between them. This CDR3 is built from 15 residues. The CDR3 is CASQQQPGVGETQYF. Written as DNA, the CDR3 is TGTGCCAGCCAGCAACAACCCGGCGTCGGAGAGACCCAGTACTTC.